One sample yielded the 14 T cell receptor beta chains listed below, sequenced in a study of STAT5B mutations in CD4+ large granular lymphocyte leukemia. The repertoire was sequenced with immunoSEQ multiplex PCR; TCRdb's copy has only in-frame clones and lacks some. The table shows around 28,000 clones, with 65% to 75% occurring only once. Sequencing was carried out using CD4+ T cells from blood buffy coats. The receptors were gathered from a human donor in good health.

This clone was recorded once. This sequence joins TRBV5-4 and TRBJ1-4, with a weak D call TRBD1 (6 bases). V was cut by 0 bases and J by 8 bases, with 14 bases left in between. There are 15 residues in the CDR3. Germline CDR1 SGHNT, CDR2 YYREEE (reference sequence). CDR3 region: CASSLGQGRDEKLFF. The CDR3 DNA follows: TGTGCCAGCAGCTTGGGGCAGGGGAGGGACGAAAAACTGTTTTTT.

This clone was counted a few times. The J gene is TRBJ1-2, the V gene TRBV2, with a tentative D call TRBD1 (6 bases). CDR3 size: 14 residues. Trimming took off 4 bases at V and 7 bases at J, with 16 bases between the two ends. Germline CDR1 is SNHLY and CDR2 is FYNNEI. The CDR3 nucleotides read TGTGCCAGCAGTGTCTCGCCAGGGGAAAGTGGCTACACCTTC. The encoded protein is CASSVSPGESGYTF.

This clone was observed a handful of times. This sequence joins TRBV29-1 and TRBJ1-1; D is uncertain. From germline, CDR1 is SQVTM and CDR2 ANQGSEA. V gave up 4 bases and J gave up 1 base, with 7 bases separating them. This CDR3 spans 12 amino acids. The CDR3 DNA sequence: TGCAGCGTTGGGACGGGGAACACTGAAGCTTTCTTT. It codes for CSVGTGNTEAFF. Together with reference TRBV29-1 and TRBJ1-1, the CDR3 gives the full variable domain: SAVISQKPSRDICQRGTSLTIQCQVDSQVTMMFWYRQQPGQSLTLIATANQGSEATYESGFVIDKFPISRPNLTFSTLTVSNMSPEDSSIYLCSVGTGNTEAFFGQGTRLTVV.

The DNA for the CDR3 is TGCGCCAGCAGCCAAGTCCCGGACAGGGACACTGAAGCTTTCTTT. Protein sequence: CASSQVPDRDTEAFF. The rearrangement joins TRBV4-1 to TRBJ1-1, with 8 bases lining up with TRBD1. The length of the CDR3 is 15 residues. J was trimmed by 3 bases and V by 1 base; bases with no gene match: 4. Germline V gene data show CDR1 as MGHRA and CDR2 as YSYEKL.

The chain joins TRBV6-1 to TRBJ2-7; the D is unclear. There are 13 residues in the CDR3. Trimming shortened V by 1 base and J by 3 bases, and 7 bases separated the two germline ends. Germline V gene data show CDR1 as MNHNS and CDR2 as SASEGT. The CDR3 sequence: CASSEGFRYEQYV. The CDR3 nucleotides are TGTGCCAGCAGTGAAGGGTTCCGCTACGAGCAGTACGTC.

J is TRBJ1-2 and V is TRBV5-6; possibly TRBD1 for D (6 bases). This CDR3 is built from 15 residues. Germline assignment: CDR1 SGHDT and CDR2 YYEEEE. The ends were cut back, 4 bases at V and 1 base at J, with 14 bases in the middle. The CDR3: CASSPGTLDNYGYTF. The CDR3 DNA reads TGTGCCAGCAGCCCCGGGACACTGGATAACTATGGCTACACCTTC. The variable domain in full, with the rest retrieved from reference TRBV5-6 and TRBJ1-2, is DAGVTQSPTHLIKTRGQQVTLRCSPKSGHDTVSWYQQALGQGPQFIFQYYEEEERQRGNFPDRFSGHQFPNYSSELNVNALLLGDSALYLCASSPGTLDNYGYTFGSGTRLTVV.

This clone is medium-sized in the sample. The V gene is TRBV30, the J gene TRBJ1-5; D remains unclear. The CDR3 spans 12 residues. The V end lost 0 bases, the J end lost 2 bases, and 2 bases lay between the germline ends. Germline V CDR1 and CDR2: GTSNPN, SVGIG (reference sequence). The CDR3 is CAWSVGNQPQHF. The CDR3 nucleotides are TGTGCCTGGAGTGTAGGCAATCAGCCCCAGCATTTT. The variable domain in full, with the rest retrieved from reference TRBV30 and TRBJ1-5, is SQTIHQWPATLVQPVGSPLSLECTVEGTSNPNLYWYRQAAGRGLQLLFYSVGIGQISSEVPQNLSASRPQDRQFILSSKKLLLSDSGFYLCAWSVGNQPQHFGDGTRLSIL.

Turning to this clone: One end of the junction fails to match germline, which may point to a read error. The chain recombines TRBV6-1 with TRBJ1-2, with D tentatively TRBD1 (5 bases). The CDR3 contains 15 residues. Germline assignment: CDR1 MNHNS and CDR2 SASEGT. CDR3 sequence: CASREGITRGYGYTF. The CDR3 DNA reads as TGTGCCAGCAGGGAAGGGATAACGAGGGGCTATGGCTACACCTTC.

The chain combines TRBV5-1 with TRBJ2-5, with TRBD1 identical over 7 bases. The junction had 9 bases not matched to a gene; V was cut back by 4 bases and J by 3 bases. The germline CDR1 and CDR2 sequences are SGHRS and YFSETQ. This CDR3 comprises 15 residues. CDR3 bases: TGCGCCAGCAGCAGGGGGCCGGGACAAGAAGAGACCCAGTACTTC. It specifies CASSRGPGQEETQYF.

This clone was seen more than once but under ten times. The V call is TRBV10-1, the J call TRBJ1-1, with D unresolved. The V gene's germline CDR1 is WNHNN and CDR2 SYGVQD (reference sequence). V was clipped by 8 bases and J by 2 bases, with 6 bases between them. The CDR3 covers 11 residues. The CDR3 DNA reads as TGCGCCAGCCCGAACAACACTGAAGCTTTCTTT. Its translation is CASPNNTEAFF.

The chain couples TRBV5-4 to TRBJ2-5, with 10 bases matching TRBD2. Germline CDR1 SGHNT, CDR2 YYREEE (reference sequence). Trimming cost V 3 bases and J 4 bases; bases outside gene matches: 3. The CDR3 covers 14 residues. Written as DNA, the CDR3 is TGTGCCAGCAGCTCCCAGCGGGAGGGAGAGACCCAGTACTTC. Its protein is CASSSQREGETQYF.

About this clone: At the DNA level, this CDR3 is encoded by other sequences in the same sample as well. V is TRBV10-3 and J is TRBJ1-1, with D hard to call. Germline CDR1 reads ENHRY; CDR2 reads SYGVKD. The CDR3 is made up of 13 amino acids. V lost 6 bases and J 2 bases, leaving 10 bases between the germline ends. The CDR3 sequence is CAIRVGLNTEAFF. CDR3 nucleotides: TGTGCCATCAGGGTAGGTTTAAACACTGAAGCTTTCTTT.

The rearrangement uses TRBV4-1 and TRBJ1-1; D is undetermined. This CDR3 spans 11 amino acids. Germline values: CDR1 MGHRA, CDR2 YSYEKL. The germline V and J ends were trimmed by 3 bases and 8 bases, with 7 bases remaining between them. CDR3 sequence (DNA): TGCGCCAGCAGCCATGCCCAGGAAGCTTTCTTT. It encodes CASSHAQEAFF.

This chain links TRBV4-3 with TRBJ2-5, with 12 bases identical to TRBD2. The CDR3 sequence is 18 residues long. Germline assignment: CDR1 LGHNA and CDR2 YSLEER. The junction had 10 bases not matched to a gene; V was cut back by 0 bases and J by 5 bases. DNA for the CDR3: TGCGCCAGCAGCCAAGAAAGGCTAGCGGGAGGGTTACGGGAGACCCAGTACTTC. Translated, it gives CASSQERLAGGLRETQYF.